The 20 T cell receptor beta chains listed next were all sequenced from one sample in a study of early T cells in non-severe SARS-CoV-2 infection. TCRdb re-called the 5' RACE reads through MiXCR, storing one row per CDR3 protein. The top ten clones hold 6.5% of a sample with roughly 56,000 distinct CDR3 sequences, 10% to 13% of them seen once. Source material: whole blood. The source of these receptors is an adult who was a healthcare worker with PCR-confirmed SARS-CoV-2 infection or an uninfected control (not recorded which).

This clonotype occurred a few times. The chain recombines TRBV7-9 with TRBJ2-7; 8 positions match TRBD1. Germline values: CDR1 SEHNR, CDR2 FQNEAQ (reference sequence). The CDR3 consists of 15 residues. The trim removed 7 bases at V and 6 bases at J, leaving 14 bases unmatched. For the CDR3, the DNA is TGTGCCAGCACCCCGGGGACAGGTCGTTTGGGCGAGCAGTACTTC. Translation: CASTPGTGRLGEQYF.

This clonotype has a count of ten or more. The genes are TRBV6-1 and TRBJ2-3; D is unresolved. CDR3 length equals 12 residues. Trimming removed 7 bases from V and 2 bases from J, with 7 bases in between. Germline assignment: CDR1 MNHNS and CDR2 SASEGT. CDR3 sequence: CASNSPTDTQYF. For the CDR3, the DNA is TGTGCCAGCAACTCCCCCACAGATACGCAGTATTTT.

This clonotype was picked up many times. CDR3 in amino acids: CAIRGSGGSGYTF. The CDR3 nucleotides read TGTGCCATCAGGGGGTCTGGAGGGTCTGGCTACACCTTC. V usage is TRBV10-3 and J usage is TRBJ1-2; D call uncertain. CDR3 length equals 13 residues. V was pared by 6 bases and J by 7 bases, with 15 bases between. The germline CDR1 and CDR2 sequences are ENHRY and SYGVKD.

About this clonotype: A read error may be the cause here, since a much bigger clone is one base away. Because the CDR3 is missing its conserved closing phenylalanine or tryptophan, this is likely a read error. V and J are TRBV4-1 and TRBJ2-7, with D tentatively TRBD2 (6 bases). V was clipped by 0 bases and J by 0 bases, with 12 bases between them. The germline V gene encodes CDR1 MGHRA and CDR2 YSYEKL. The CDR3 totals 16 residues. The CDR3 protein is CASSQDGASASYEQYL. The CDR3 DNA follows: TGCGCCAGCAGCCAAGATGGGGCTAGCGCCTCCTACGAGCAGTACCTC.

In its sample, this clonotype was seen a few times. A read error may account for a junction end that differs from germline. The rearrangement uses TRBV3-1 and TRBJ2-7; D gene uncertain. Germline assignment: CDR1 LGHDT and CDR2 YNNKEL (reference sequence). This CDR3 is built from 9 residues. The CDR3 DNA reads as TGTGCCAGCAGCCAAGATTCCGTCTTC. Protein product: CASSQDSVF.

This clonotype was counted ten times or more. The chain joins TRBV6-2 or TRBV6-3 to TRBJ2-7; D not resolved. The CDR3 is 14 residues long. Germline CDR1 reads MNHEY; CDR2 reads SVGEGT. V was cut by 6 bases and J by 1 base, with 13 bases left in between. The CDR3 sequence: CASSLFGRSYEQYF. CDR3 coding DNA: TGTGCCAGCAGCCTCTTCGGCCGATCCTACGAGCAGTACTTC.

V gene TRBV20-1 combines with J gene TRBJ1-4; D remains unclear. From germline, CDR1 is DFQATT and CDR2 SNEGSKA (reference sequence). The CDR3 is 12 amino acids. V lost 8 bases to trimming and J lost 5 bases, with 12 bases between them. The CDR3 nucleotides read TGCAGTATCCGGGCAGAGAATGAAAAACTGTTTTTT. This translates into CSIRAENEKLFF.

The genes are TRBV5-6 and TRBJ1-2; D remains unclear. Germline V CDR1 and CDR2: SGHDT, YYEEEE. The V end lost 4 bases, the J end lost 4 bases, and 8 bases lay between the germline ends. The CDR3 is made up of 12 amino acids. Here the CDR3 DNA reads TGTGCCAGCAGCCAGACGGCCTATGGCTACACCTTC. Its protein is CASSQTAYGYTF.

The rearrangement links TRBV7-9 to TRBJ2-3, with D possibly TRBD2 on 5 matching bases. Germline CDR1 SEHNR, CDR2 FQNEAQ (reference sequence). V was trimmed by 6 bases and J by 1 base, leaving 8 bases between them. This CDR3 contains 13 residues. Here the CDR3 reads CASRILGTDTQYF. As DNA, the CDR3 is TGTGCCAGCAGGATACTAGGCACAGATACGCAGTATTTT.

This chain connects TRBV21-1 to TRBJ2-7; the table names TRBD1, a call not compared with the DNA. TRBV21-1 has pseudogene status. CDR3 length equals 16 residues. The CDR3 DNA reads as TGTGCCAGCAGCCTCCCAAGCCCCAGGGAACGCTACGAGCAGTACTTC. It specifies CASSLPSPRERYEQYF.

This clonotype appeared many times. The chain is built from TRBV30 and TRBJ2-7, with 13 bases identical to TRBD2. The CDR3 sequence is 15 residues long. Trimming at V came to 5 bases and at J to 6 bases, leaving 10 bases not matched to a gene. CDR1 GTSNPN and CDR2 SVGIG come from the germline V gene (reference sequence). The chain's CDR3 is CAWARGLAGVGEQYF. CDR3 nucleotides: TGTGCCTGGGCTCGAGGACTAGCGGGAGTAGGCGAGCAGTACTTC.

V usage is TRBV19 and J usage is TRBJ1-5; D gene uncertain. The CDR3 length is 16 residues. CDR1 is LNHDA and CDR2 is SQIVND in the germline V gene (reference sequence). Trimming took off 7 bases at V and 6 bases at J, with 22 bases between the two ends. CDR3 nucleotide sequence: TGTGCCAGTATTCTCGCTCCGGGCCAGCGAGGTCAGCCCCAGCATTTT. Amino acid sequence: CASILAPGQRGQPQHF.

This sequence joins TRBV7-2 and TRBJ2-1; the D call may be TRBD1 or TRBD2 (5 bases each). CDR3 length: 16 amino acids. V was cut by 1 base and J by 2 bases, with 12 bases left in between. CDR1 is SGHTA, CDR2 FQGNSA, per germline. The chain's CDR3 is CASSLVSGTTYNEQFF. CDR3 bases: TGTGCCAGCAGCTTAGTTTCCGGGACCACCTACAATGAGCAGTTCTTC.

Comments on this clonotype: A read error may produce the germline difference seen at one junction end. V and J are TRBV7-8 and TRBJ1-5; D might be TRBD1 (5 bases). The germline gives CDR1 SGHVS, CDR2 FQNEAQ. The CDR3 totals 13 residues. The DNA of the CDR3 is TGTGCCAGCAGCTTAGCGGGGCGCATCCCCCTGCATTTT. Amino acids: CASSLAGRIPLHF.

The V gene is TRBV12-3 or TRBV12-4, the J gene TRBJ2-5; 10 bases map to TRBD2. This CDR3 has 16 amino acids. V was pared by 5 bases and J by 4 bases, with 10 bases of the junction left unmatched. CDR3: CASSIPRRLAGETQYF. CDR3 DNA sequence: TGTGCCAGCAGTATCCCCCGCCGACTAGCGGGAGAGACCCAGTACTTC.

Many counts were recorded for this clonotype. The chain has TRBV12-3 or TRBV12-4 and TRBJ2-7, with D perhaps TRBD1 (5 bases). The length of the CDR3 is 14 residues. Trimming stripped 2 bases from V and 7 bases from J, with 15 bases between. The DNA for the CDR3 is TGTGCCAGCAGTTTACCCCCAGGGTATGGGGAGCAGTACTTC. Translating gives CASSLPPGYGEQYF.

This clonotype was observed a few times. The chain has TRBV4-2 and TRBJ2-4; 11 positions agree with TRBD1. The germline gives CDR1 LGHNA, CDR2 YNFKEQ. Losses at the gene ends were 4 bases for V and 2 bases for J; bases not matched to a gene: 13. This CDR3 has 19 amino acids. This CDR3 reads CASSRPDRGQSGTKNIQYF. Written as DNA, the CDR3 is TGTGCCAGCAGCCGACCGGACAGGGGGCAATCGGGGACCAAAAACATTCAGTACTTC.

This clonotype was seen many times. In DNA form, the CDR3 reads TGTGCCACTGCCCTCAGAGGAATCACAGATACGCAGTATTTT. It translates to CATALRGITDTQYF. The V call is TRBV27, the J call TRBJ2-3; D remains unclear. Trimming pared 10 bases from V and 2 bases from J, leaving 16 bases between. This CDR3 region has 14 residues. Per the germline V gene, CDR1 is MNHEY and CDR2 is SMNVEV (reference sequence).

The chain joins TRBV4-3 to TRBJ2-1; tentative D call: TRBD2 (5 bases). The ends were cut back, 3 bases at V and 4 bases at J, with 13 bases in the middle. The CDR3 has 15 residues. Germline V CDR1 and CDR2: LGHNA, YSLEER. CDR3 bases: TGCGCCAGCAGCCAGGATGGGAGATTTTACAATGAGCAGTTCTTC. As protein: CASSQDGRFYNEQFF.

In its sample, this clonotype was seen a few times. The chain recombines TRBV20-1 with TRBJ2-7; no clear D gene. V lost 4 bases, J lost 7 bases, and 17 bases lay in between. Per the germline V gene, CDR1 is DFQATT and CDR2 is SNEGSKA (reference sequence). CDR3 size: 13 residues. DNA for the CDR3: TGCAGTGCTACTTCCCCTTCCTGGGGTGAGCAGTACTTC. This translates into CSATSPSWGEQYF.